This entry lists 4 T cell receptor beta chains sequenced from one sample in a study of primary melanoma T cells and metastatic recurrence. Using immunoSEQ multiplex PCR, the repertoire was profiled, and TCRdb retains in-frame clones only, with some absent. The sample has about 1,500 clones, 70% to 85% seen once; the top ten hold 34%. Sequencing was done on a sample of melanoma tumor tissue. The receptors were gathered from a human donor with melanoma.

About this clone: One end of the junction varies from germline; a read error may be responsible. V usage is TRBV6-8 and J usage is TRBJ1-5; 7 bases line up with TRBD1. In germline, CDR1 is MNHGY, CDR2 SAAAGT. This CDR3 has 17 amino acids. The CDR3, as DNA: TGTGCCATCAGTGCTCAAAACAGGGGAGGGATCAATCAGCCCCAGCATTTT. Translated, it gives CAISAQNRGGINQPQHF.

This clone is deemed large. This chain uses TRBV7-1 with TRBJ1-4; no definite D call. TRBV7-1 is classed as an ORF, of uncertain function. The CDR3 covers 13 residues. With 5 bases removed from V and 6 bases from J, the gap between germline ends came to 10 bases. CDR3 protein: CASSLGGDEKLFF. CDR3 DNA sequence: TGTGCCAGCAGCCTGGGCGGGGATGAAAAACTGTTTTTT.

The V call is TRBV6-1, the J call TRBJ2-6; no clear D gene. Germline loops: CDR1 MNHNS, CDR2 SASEGT. V gave up 1 base and J gave up 0 bases, with 10 bases separating them. The CDR3 covers 17 residues. In DNA, the CDR3 is TGTGCCAGCAGTGAAGGGGTCTCAAGCTCTGGGGCCAACGTCCTGACTTTC. This translates into CASSEGVSSSGANVLTF.

The chain carries TRBV5-1 and TRBJ2-3; 10 nucleotides agree with TRBD2. Germline lookup yields CDR1 SGHRS and CDR2 YFSETQ. V lost 1 base to trimming and J lost 2 bases; unmatched junction nucleotides: 10. The CDR3 spans 18 residues. The CDR3 DNA reads TGCGCCAGCAGCTTGTCCCACGCTAGCGGGGGATACACAGATACGCAGTATTTT. Translation: CASSLSHASGGYTDTQYF.